This entry describes one TCR beta chain. Produced via immunoSEQ multiplex PCR; TCRdb's table is partial and in-frame only. The table shows roughly 120,000 clones, with around 89% occurring only once. CDR1 is LGHNA, CDR2 YSLEER, per germline. Trimming cost V 4 bases and J 4 bases; bases outside gene matches: 3. The CDR3 spans 14 residues. This sample is drawn from a study of blood T cell repertoires in COVID-19. Study-wide background: There were acute and convalescent COVID-19 samples, and they came from the United States, Italy and Spain. In each case, the material was cDNA or gDNA derived from T cells, B-cell-depleted T cells, or PBMCs.

This clonotype originated in a human donor in a cohort sampled during active COVID-19. This chain links TRBV4-3 with TRBJ2-2, with 7 positions matching TRBD2. The material sequenced was peripheral blood. CDR3 nucleotides: TGCGCCAGCAGCCCGAGCGGGGTCACCGGGGAGCTGTTTTTT. Protein sequence: CASSPSGVTGELFF.